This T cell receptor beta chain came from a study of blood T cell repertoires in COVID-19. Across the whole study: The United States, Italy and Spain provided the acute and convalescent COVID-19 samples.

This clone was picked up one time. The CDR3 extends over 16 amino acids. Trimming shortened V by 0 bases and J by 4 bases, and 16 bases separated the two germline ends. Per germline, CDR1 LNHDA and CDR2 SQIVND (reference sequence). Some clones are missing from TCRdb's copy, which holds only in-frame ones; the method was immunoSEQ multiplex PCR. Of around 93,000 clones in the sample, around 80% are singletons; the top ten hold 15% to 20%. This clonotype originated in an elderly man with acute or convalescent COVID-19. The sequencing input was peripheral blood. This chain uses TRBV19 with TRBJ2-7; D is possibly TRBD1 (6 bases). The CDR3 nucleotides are TGTGCCAGTAGTATAGAGGACAGATTGCCAGTATACGAGCAGTACTTC. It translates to CASSIEDRLPVYEQYF.